Presented here are 5 T cell receptor beta chains from one specimen sequenced in a study of shared clonotypes between healthy human individuals. Sequencing was performed with immunoSEQ multiplex PCR; in TCRdb, only in-frame clones are kept and a portion is missing. The sample has under 1,100,000 clones, around 78% seen once. Source material: memory CD4+ T cells from PBMCs. Subset noted: CD45RA-negative fraction. The receptor set was obtained from a man aged 18 to 29 in good health. Some clones in this sample may be carry-over from other donors' samples.

This chain links TRBV5-1 with TRBJ2-7; 10 nucleotides match TRBD1. The germline gives CDR1 SGHRS, CDR2 YFSETQ. Unmatched junction bases numbered 6, after V lost 3 bases and J lost 6 bases. The CDR3 runs 14 residues. CDR3 bases: TGCGCCAGCAGCTCCCGGGACAGGGGAACCGAGCAGTACTTC. Its translation: CASSSRDRGTEQYF.

A remark on this clone: A much more abundant neighbour one base away suggests this may be a read error. J is TRBJ2-7 and V is TRBV29-1; D tentatively reads TRBD1 or TRBD2 (5 bases each). Germline V CDR1 and CDR2: SQVTM, ANQGSEA. Trimming stripped 4 bases from V and 6 bases from J, with 13 bases between. The CDR3 loop spans 12 amino acids. CDR3 sequence reads: CSVAGRTPEQYF. The CDR3 nucleotides are TGCAGCGTTGCAGGGCGGACTCCCGAGCAGTACTTC.

This rearrangement joins TRBV6-6 to TRBJ1-6; 8 bases align to TRBD1. The junction had 4 bases not matched to a gene; V was cut back by 2 bases and J by 7 bases. This CDR3 spans 15 amino acids. Per the germline V gene, CDR1 is MNHNY and CDR2 is SVGAGI (reference sequence). CDR3 residues: CASSYDDRGNSPLHF. Written as DNA, the CDR3 is TGTGCCAGCAGTTACGACGACAGGGGAAATTCACCCCTCCACTTT.

The J gene is TRBJ2-5, the V gene TRBV30; TRBD1 agrees at 8 bases. V shed 3 bases and J 7 bases; nucleotides not matched to a gene: 13. CDR1 and CDR2 from the germline V gene are GTSNPN and SVGIG (reference sequence). The CDR3 totals 15 residues. This CDR3 is CAWSRLGQGRLTQYF. The CDR3 DNA sequence: TGTGCCTGGAGCCGATTAGGACAGGGCCGATTGACCCAGTACTTC.

CDR3 sequence (DNA): TGTGCCAGCAGCTTAGCGGGGAGGGAGACCCAGTACTTC. It yields the protein CASSLAGRETQYF. The chain carries TRBV7-3 and TRBJ2-5, with D possibly TRBD2 on 6 matching bases. The length of the CDR3 is 13 residues. The germline V gene has CDR1 SGHTA and CDR2 FQGTGA. V was trimmed by 2 bases and J by 5 bases, leaving 9 bases between them.